This T cell receptor (beta chain) was found in a study of T cell responses to AZD1222 COVID-19 vaccine (dated by TCRdb to 2020 to 2022). Notes on the research overall: AZD1222 recipients given second doses at about 4 weeks or at about 12 weeks were pooled, since spike-specific TCR depth and breadth were not found to differ between the two schedules. TCR sequencing was performed for 230 to 250 trial participants, of whom about 200 were given two doses of AZD1222 and 26 were given two doses of MenACWY control vaccine. Enrollment into the trials was organized by age into subgroups of 18-55, 56-69 and 70-plus years, and those subgroups contained roughly 150, 30 and 60 TCR-sequenced participants, respectively.

Details on this clone: What antigen it recognizes has not been identified. Qualities for individual bases were not recorded, and no much larger clone is one base off.

The sample's time point label, in plain terms: baseline before first vaccination. Vaccinee samples came from UK trials COV001 and COV002, including a single-blind randomized controlled phase 2/3 trial of AZD1222 (ChAdOx1 nCoV-19) in healthy adults. For TCRbeta chain sequencing, PBMC samples from trial participants were taken at day 0 and at day 28 after the second dose. The CDR3 regions of human TCRbeta chains were analyzed by immunosequencing. Concerning the study's data processing: TCRs in the repertoires were compared against a reference library of SARS-CoV-2-specific TCRs that had been generated with the MIRA antigen-specificity platform. Breadth meant the fraction of unique TCRs that were SARS-CoV-2-associated, whereas depth meant the fraction of total T cells that were SARS-CoV-2-associated. Each spike-specific TCR was assigned to its reactive spike region and to a CD4 or CD8 class using the MIRA data. Log10-transformed breadth and depth values were compared by one-way ANOVA with Sidak's multiple comparisons tests. In TCRdb, the immuneACCESS table is reduced to in-frame sequences with V and J assigned. These tables do not hold every clone; where another copy was compared, an unresolved V gene accounts for under half, and the others remain unexplained. V and J calls plus clone size are reproduced from that table; the DNA served to infer D and trimming. The sample includes roughly 200,000 clones, with around 92% observed a single time. The ten largest clones take up approximately 1.4% of the sample.

CDR1 and CDR2 were assigned from the germline V gene as MNHNS and SASEGT. The cysteine opens and the phenylalanine closes a CDR3 of 14 amino acids. The kept DNA is CDR3 alone, 42 bases in frame from the first base. V was cut back by 3 bases and J by 5 bases, leaving a gap of 11 bases between them. Study-level results and caveats: Epitopes outside the regions mutated in the B.1.351 and B.1.1.7 variants were reportedly recognized by nearly half of the unique spike-specific TCRs. Conclusions about previously exposed vaccinees were limited because only six AZD1222 recipients were SARS-CoV-2 seropositive at baseline. Because no day 14 peak-response samples were available, the repertoires could be characterized only after the peak T cell response. The vaccine-associated CD4 TCRs covered the entire spike protein, and the dominant responses fell in regions 160-218 and 743-854. Most participants were white British and females outnumbered males, and the authors suggested that clonal diversity may have been underestimated. The 56-69-year group was small, and its depth increase did not reach significance, likely because of low power. A significant rise in spike-specific TCR breadth and depth was observed after two AZD1222 doses relative to day 0 and relative to MenACWY recipients.

The specimen was peripheral blood, collected on day 0 of AZD1222 vaccination. Here the chain combines TRBV6-1 and TRBJ1-5, with a tentative D gene TRBD1 over 5 matching bases. The TCR originated in an adult in good health. The CDR3 protein: CASSDVGGDQPQHF. The nucleotide sequence is TGTGCCAGCAGTGATGTGGGGGGGGATCAGCCCCAGCATTTT.